The clone carrying this TCR beta chain has just a few counts. Antigen: not known. This specimen belongs to a study of T cells after yellow fever vaccination. General study findings and limits: A large majority of primary-vaccination clones showed up again after the booster (96% CD4, 75% to 90% CD8).

The CDR3 loop spans 16 amino acids. With V trimmed by 3 bases and J by 6 bases, 4 bases remained unmatched. Germline CDR1 and CDR2: SGHVS and FQNEAQ. Template switching with 5'RACE generated the TCR cDNA and added a universal primer site and UMIs. TCRdb used MiXCR to reprocess the 5' RACE reads, holding one entry per CDR3 protein. This table has over 70,000 distinct CDR3 sequences, around 7.3% appearing once. The sequence was collected from a man aged 25-45 years who received the YFV17D yellow fever vaccine. The material was CD8+ T cells sorted from PBMCs, obtained on the day of the yellow fever booster vaccination. V usage is TRBV7-8 and J usage is TRBJ2-1; 14 bases are a match to TRBD2. The chain's CDR3 is CASSLPTSGRANEQFF. The CDR3 nucleotides are TGTGCCAGCAGCTTGCCGACTAGCGGGAGGGCCAATGAGCAGTTCTTC.